This is a list of T cell receptor beta chains from one sample in a study of graft-versus-host responses after intestinal transplantation. These receptors are not linked to any known antigen. Libraries were prepared by immunoSEQ multiplex PCR; TCRdb keeps only in-frame clonotypes and omits some of them. The profile covers about 120,000 clones, with roughly 95% appearing a single time and around 3.3% taken by the ten largest. The starting material was unstimulated CD8+ T cells sorted from spleen or lymph node cells, obtained before intestinal transplant. These receptors were taken from a human donor who received an intestinal transplant. Each CDR3 is given with its conserved first and last residue. Fields, in order: CDR3 DNA, CDR3 protein, J gene, V gene, D gene. A D gene is named only where the DNA matches it firmly.

TGTGCCTGGAGTGTGTCTACAGGTTTAGGGAATGAGCAGTTCTTC	CAWSVSTGLGNEQFF	TRBJ2-1	TRBV30	.
TGCGCCAGCAGCCGCTATAGGACAGGGGCCTACGAGCAGTACTTC	CASSRYRTGAYEQYF	TRBJ2-7	TRBV4-1	TRBD1
TGTGCCAGCAGCACACGGACAGGGCTGGCGTCTGAAGCTTTCTTT	CASSTRTGLASEAFF	TRBJ1-1	TRBV13	TRBD1
TGTGCCAGCAGGGTGACAGGGAGGGAAAATCAGCCCCAGCATTTT	CASRVTGRENQPQHF	TRBJ1-5	TRBV28	TRBD1
TGTGCCAGCAGCGTAGGGGCTCAGGCAGATACGCAGTATTTT	CASSVGAQADTQYF	TRBJ2-3	TRBV9	.
TGTGCCAGTACCAGGGGTCCCTACAACTCCTACAATGAGCAGTTCTTC	CASTRGPYNSYNEQFF	TRBJ2-1	TRBV19	.
TGTGCCAGCAGCCATACTAATGAGAGGGTGGACACTGAAGCTTTCTTT	CASSHTNERVDTEAFF	TRBJ1-1	TRBV9	.
TGTGCCAGCGCCTTAGCGGGAGGTTACGAGCAGTACTTC	CASALAGGYEQYF	TRBJ2-7	TRBV6-1	TRBD2
TGTGCCAGCAGCTGGGACCGGGACAGGGGTAGGAAGACCCAGTACTTC	CASSWDRDRGRKTQYF	TRBJ2-5	TRBV5-6	TRBD1
TGTGCCAGCAGTTACCTGGGGGAGAGCAATGAGCAGTTCTTC	CASSYLGESNEQFF	TRBJ2-1	TRBV6-5	.
TGTGCCAGCAGTTACGGGGCAGGAGTTGAAGCTTTCTTT	CASSYGAGVEAFF	TRBJ1-1	TRBV6-6	.
TGCGCCAGCAGGGGACTAGACAATGAGCAGTTCTTC	CASRGLDNEQFF	TRBJ2-1	TRBV10-1	TRBD2
TGTGCCAGCAGTGAAGCTCGGTGGAGTCCCACCTACGAGCAGTACTTC	CASSEARWSPTYEQYF	TRBJ2-7	TRBV6-1	.
TGTGCCAGCACCCCCGGGGTGGGCGATGAGCAGTTCTTC	CASTPGVGDEQFF	TRBJ2-1	TRBV27	.
TGTGCCAGCAGCGTAGTAGGACAGCGACATGAGCAGTTCTTC	CASSVVGQRHEQFF	TRBJ2-1	TRBV9	.
TGCGCCAGCAGCCAAGATTTCGGGAGTCTCCAGCCCCAGCATTTT	CASSQDFGSLQPQHF	TRBJ1-5	TRBV4-1	.
TGTGCCAGCAGCTTAACGGGAGGGGGCACAGATACGCAGTATTTT	CASSLTGGGTDTQYF	TRBJ2-3	TRBV7-3	TRBD2
TGTGCCTGGAGTCAGGAGGAAAGCCTCATGAACACTGAAGCTTTCTTT	CAWSQEESLMNTEAFF	TRBJ1-1	TRBV30	.
TGTGCCAGCAGGGCCGGGACAGGGGCTAACACCGGGGAGCTGTTTTTT	CASRAGTGANTGELFF	TRBJ2-2	TRBV2	TRBD1
TGCGCCAGCAGCCCCGGACAGGAGTACGAGCAGTACTTC	CASSPGQEYEQYF	TRBJ2-7	TRBV4-1	TRBD1
TGCGCCAGCAGCCAACTAGCGGGAGGGGAGATCTGGGAGCAGTTCTTC	CASSQLAGGEIWEQFF	TRBJ2-1	TRBV4-1	TRBD2
TGTGCCAGCAGTTACGGACAGGGGCCAGATACGCAGTATTTT	CASSYGQGPDTQYF	TRBJ2-3	TRBV27	TRBD1
TGTGCCAGCAGCGTTCGGAGGGAGGCCCTAGATGAGCAGTTCTTC	CASSVRREALDEQFF	TRBJ2-1	TRBV9	.
TGCGCCAGCAGTGGAGGGCTCGTGGGGGAAAAACTGTTTTTT	CASSGGLVGEKLFF	TRBJ1-4	TRBV10-2	.
TGTGCCAGTAGTAACCCGCCGGGACAGGGGGCTTTCTTT	CASSNPPGQGAFF	TRBJ1-1	TRBV19	TRBD1
TGTGCCAGCAGCCGTATCCGGGCAAGCTCCTACAATGAGCAGTTCTTC	CASSRIRASSYNEQFF	TRBJ2-1	TRBV27	.
TGTGCCAGTAGTATTGGGGGATTCCCCTACGAGCAGTACTTC	CASSIGGFPYEQYF	TRBJ2-7	TRBV19	.
TGTGCCAGCAGTATCGTGGGGGATAGCACAGATACGCAGTATTTT	CASSIVGDSTDTQYF	TRBJ2-3	TRBV28	.
TGTGCCAGCAGCTTCCGGCCGGACACCGGGGAGCTGTTTTTT	CASSFRPDTGELFF	TRBJ2-2	TRBV5-5	.